This TCR beta chain stems from a study of T cells in Graves' hyperthyroidism and ophthalmopathy. Study observations and caveats: Blood also held most thyroid clonotypes expanded beyond 0.001.

RNA transcripts yielded amplified TCR beta CDR3 regions. The primer set for the first-round RT-PCR of the TCR CDR3 was HTBI. TCRdb re-derived calls from the multiplex PCR reads in MiXCR, one entry per CDR3 protein. The sample yields some 740,000 distinct CDR3 sequences, 13% to 15% seen once. In this sample, this clonotype turned up many times. Its antigen is undetermined. The CDR3 runs to 16 residues. Germline V gives CDR1 DFQATT, CDR2 SNEGSKA (reference sequence). V trimming: 1 base; J trimming: 3 bases; junction bases outside the gene matches: 10. The sequencing sample was made of blood. The TCR originated in a woman under 30 with Graves' hyperthyroidism. The V and J genes are TRBV20-1 and TRBJ2-3; 7 bases are a match to TRBD2. The CDR3: CSARGVVAGVTDTQYF. DNA for the CDR3: TGCAGTGCTAGAGGTGTAGTAGCGGGTGTAACAGATACGCAGTATTTT.